The subject of this entry is one T cell receptor (beta chain). TCRdb keeps only in-frame clones here, not all; method: immunoSEQ multiplex PCR. The sample shows about 39,000 clones, approximately 90% of them seen only once. The V gene lost 2 bases and the J gene lost 1 base, with 8 bases spanning the gap. This CDR3 comprises 14 residues. Germline CDR1 MNHEY, CDR2 SVGAGI. This specimen comes from a study of monozygotic twins with cystic fibrosis. Material: blood. The receptor was isolated from a boy between 2 and 15 years old with cystic fibrosis. The chain employs TRBV6-5 and TRBJ1-1, with D unresolved. The CDR3 here is CASSYSGKNTEAFF. CDR3 bases: TGTGCCAGCAGTTACAGCGGGAAGAACACTGAAGCTTTCTTT.